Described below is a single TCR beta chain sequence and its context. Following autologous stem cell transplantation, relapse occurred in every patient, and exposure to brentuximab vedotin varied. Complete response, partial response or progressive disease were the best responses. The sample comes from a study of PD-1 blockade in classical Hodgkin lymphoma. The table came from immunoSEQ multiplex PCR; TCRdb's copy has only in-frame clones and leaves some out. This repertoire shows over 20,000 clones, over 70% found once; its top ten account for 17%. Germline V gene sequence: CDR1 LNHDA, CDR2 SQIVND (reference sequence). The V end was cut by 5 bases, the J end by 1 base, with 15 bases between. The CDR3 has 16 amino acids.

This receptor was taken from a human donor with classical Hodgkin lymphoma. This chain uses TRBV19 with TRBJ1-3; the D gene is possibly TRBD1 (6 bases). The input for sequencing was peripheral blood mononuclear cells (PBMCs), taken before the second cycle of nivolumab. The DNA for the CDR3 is TGTGCCAGTAGTCCCTCGGACAGAATGTCTGGAAACACCATATATTTT. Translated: CASSPSDRMSGNTIYF. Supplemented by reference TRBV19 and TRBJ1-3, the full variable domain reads DGGITQSPKYLFRKEGQNVTLSCEQNLNHDAMYWYRQDPGQGLRLIYYSQIVNDFQKGDIAEGYSVSREKKESFPLTVTSAQKNPTAFYLCASSPSDRMSGNTIYFGEGSWLTVV.